This TCR beta chain is from a study of tumor-infiltrating lymphocytes in localized non-small cell lung cancer. Whole-study results and caveats: IM1 and IM2 tumors showed no difference in T-cell fraction.

Germline V CDR1 and CDR2: SGHRS, YFSETQ. The V end lost 4 bases, the J end lost 2 bases, and 12 bases lay between the germline ends. CDR3 length: 15 amino acids. The table came from immunoSEQ multiplex PCR; TCRdb's copy has only in-frame clones and leaves some out. The sample carries 11,000 or so clones, around 71% recorded once. As regards this clone: Its antigen is still unknown.

This receptor was obtained from a human donor with non-small cell lung cancer. The sequenced material came from uninvolved lung tissue not adjacent to the tumor. The J gene is TRBJ2-2, the V gene TRBV5-1; D is unresolved. CDR3 DNA sequence: TGCGCCAGCAGCCTGGATTTTTTTAACACCGGGGAGCTGTTTTTT. This codes for CASSLDFFNTGELFF.